Listed below are T cell receptor beta chains from one sample, sequenced in a study of shared clonotypes between healthy human individuals. Clones were sequenced by immunoSEQ multiplex PCR, and TCRdb holds only the in-frame ones, with some missing. The table includes some 2,500,000 clones, 93% detected once. Sequences were obtained from naive CD4+ T cells from PBMCs. Receptor source: a man aged 18 to 35 in good health. Some clones in this sample may be carry-over from other donors' samples. CDR3s include the opening cysteine and the closing phenylalanine or tryptophan. The D gene is left open where the match is weak. Size values are once, few and many counts, or a class for expanded clones, and some rows have none.

d_call,v_call,clone_size,j_call,cdr3_aa,cdr3_nt
NA,TRBV11-3,NA,TRBJ2-7,CASSLGGTDNHEQYF,TGTGCCAGCAGCTTGGGAGGGACAGATAACCACGAGCAGTACTTC
TRBD2,TRBV29-1,NA,TRBJ2-3,CSAGRTSGNTQYF,TGCAGCGCCGGCCGGACTAGCGGGAATACGCAGTATTTT
TRBD2,TRBV7-3,NA,TRBJ2-5,CASSLGAREGETQYF,TGTGCCAGCAGCTTAGGGGCCCGGGAGGGAGAGACCCAGTACTTC
NA,TRBV27,NA,TRBJ2-3,CATNVGGIARDKQYF,TGTGCCACCAACGTGGGGGGGATTGCAAGGGACAAGCAGTATTTT
NA,TRBV11-2,NA,TRBJ2-1,CASSLRGYNEQFF,TGTGCCAGCAGCTTGAGGGGCTACAATGAGCAGTTCTTC
NA,TRBV28,once,TRBJ2-2,CANSTPGLTNTGELFF,TGTGCCAACAGTACCCCCGGACTCACGAACACCGGGGAGCTGTTTTTT
NA,TRBV6-1,NA,TRBJ2-3,CASSPIGHSTDTQYF,TGTGCCAGCAGCCCAATAGGTCACAGCACAGATACGCAGTATTTT
NA,TRBV5-1,NA,TRBJ2-6,CASSLVPSGANVLTF,TGCGCCAGCAGCTTGGTTCCCTCTGGGGCCAACGTCCTGACTTTC
NA,TRBV7-2,NA,TRBJ2-1,CASSLVSSYNEQFF,TGTGCCAGCAGCTTAGTGAGCTCCTACAATGAGCAGTTCTTC
TRBD1,TRBV19,NA,TRBJ1-1,CASSNQGARGTEAFF,TGTGCCAGTAGTAACCAGGGGGCGCGGGGCACTGAAGCTTTCTTT
NA,TRBV6-5,NA,TRBJ1-2,CAISAPWPDYGYTF,TGTGCCATCTCAGCCCCTTGGCCCGACTATGGCTACACCTTC
NA,TRBV7-6,NA,TRBJ1-2,CASSLGFRPGIGGYTF,TGTGCCAGCAGCTTAGGGTTTCGACCTGGAATCGGAGGCTACACCTTC
NA,TRBV5-5,NA,TRBJ1-3,CASSPRQGAPGNTIYF,TGTGCCAGCAGCCCGAGGCAGGGAGCTCCTGGAAACACCATATATTTT
NA,TRBV6-1,NA,TRBJ1-2,CASTRNLTPYGYTF,TGTGCCAGCACTCGGAACCTAACCCCCTATGGCTACACCTTC
TRBD2,TRBV7-3,NA,TRBJ2-3,CASSLLAGVAPDTQYF,TGTGCCAGCAGCTTGTTAGCGGGAGTAGCCCCAGATACGCAGTATTTT
NA,TRBV14,NA,TRBJ2-5,CASSQRRPKETQYF,TGTGCCAGCAGCCAACGACGGCCTAAAGAGACCCAGTACTTC
NA,TRBV28,few,TRBJ1-5,CASSLSRQPQHF,TGTGCCAGCAGTTTGAGTCGGCAGCCCCAGCATTTT
NA,TRBV6-4,NA,TRBJ1-1,CASSYRNTEAFF,TGTGCCAGCAGTTATCGGAACACTGAAGCTTTCTTT
NA,TRBV28,NA,TRBJ2-2,CASSLTGLTGELFF,TGTGCCAGCAGTCTAACAGGGCTCACCGGGGAGCTGTTTTTT
TRBD1,TRBV5-1,NA,TRBJ2-5,CASSSTGVSGETQYF,TGCGCCAGCAGCTCCACAGGGGTGTCGGGTGAGACCCAGTACTTC
NA,TRBV28,NA,TRBJ2-7,CASSATSAGTYGYEQYF,TGTGCCAGCAGTGCCACCTCTGCGGGTACTTACGGATACGAGCAGTACTTC
TRBD2,TRBV2,NA,TRBJ2-3,CASAAGTSLTDTQYF,TGTGCCAGCGCTGCCGGGACTAGCCTGACAGATACGCAGTATTTT
NA,TRBV11-3,NA,TRBJ2-7,CASSSHRDGYEQYF,TGTGCCAGCAGCTCTCACCGGGACGGCTACGAGCAGTACTTC
TRBD2,TRBV9,NA,TRBJ2-5,CASSPTGLSSQTQYF,TGTGCCAGCAGCCCCACGGGACTATCTTCACAGACCCAGTACTTC
TRBD1,TRBV5-1,NA,TRBJ2-5,CASSFGQGGETQYF,TGCGCCAGCAGCTTCGGACAGGGGGGCGAGACCCAGTACTTC
NA,TRBV7-8,NA,TRBJ1-1,CASSRMGLRNTEAFF,TGTGCCAGCAGCAGGATGGGGCTCAGAAACACTGAAGCTTTCTTT
NA,TRBV28,NA,TRBJ2-1,CASSPPRGNEQFF,TGTGCCAGCAGTCCCCCTCGGGGGAATGAGCAGTTCTTC
TRBD1,TRBV6-5,NA,TRBJ2-3,CASNRRDRASDTQYF,TGTGCCAGCAATCGCCGGGACAGAGCCTCAGATACGCAGTATTTT
TRBD2,TRBV11-2,NA,TRBJ2-3,CASSPTLAGGGDTQYF,TGTGCCAGCAGCCCTACACTAGCGGGGGGGGGAGATACGCAGTATTTT
NA,TRBV7-2,once,TRBJ2-7,CASSVSYEQYF,TGTGCCAGCAGCGTCTCCTACGAGCAGTACTTC
TRBD1,TRBV28,NA,TRBJ2-7,CASRTGSSYEQYF,TGTGCCAGCAGGACAGGGAGCTCCTACGAGCAGTACTTC
NA,TRBV18,few,TRBJ1-4,CASSPEGSGEKLFF,TGTGCCAGCTCACCCGAGGGTTCAGGGGAAAAACTGTTTTTT
TRBD1,TRBV28,NA,TRBJ2-7,CASSSTGTGDYEQYF,TGTGCCAGCAGTTCCACCGGGACAGGAGACTACGAGCAGTACTTC
TRBD1,TRBV28,NA,TRBJ1-4,CASSVTGGNEKLFF,TGTGCCAGCAGCGTTACAGGGGGCAATGAAAAACTGTTTTTT
NA,TRBV30,once,TRBJ2-5,CAWSVGAGSQETQYF,TGTGCCTGGAGTGTCGGGGCAGGGTCCCAAGAGACCCAGTACTTC